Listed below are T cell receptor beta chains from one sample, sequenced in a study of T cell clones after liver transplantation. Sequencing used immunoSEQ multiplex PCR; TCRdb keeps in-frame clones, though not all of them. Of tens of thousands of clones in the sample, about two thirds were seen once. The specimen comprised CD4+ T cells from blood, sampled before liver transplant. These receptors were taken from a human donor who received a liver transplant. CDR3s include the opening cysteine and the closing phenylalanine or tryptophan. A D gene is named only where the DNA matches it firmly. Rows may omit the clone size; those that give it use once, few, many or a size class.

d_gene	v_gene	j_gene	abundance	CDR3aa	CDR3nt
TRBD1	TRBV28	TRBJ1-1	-	CASSLAGGGTEAFF	TGTGCCAGCAGTTTAGCAGGGGGCGGCACTGAAGCTTTCTTT
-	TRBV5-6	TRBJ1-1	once	CASSPTEYTEAFF	TGTGCCAGCAGTCCTACAGAATACACTGAAGCTTTCTTT
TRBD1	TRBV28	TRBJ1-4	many	CASSWTGLNEKLFF	TGTGCCAGCAGTTGGACAGGGCTTAATGAAAAACTGTTTTTT
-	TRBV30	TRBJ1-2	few	CAWSAPRDGNYGYTF	TGTGCCTGGAGTGCTCCTAGAGATGGGAACTATGGCTACACCTTC
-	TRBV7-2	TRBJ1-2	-	CASSSLGDRYYGYTF	TGTGCCAGCAGCTCACTGGGTGACAGGTACTATGGCTACACCTTC
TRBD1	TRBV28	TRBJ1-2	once	CASSFQGARGYTF	TGTGCCAGCAGTTTCCAGGGGGCGCGTGGCTACACCTTC
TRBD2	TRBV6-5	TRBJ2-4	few	CASSLSGGIQYF	TGTGCCAGCAGCTTGTCGGGAGGGATTCAGTACTTC
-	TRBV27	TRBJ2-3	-	CASSFLLGIRTDTQYF	TGTGCCAGCAGTTTCCTTCTAGGCATACGCACAGATACGCAGTATTTT
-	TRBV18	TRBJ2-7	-	CASSPSGVIEQYF	TGTGCCAGCTCACCGTCAGGGGTAATCGAGCAGTACTTC
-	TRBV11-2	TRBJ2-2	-	CASTAGVNTGELFF	TGTGCCTCTACAGCAGGGGTTAACACCGGGGAGCTGTTTTTT
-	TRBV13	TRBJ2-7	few	CASSLRGRGGGSSYEQYF	TGTGCCAGCAGCTTAAGGGGCCGAGGGGGGGGAAGCTCCTACGAGCAGTACTTC
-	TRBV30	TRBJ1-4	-	CAWSPLRTNNPEKLFF	TGTGCCTGGAGTCCCCTTCGGACAAACAACCCTGAAAAACTGTTTTTT
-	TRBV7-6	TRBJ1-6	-	CASSLDQGNSPLHF	TGTGCCAGCAGCTTAGATCAGGGAAATTCACCCCTCCACTTT
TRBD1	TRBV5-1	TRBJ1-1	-	CASSNQVTGAEAFF	TGCGCCAGCAGCAACCAAGTGACAGGGGCTGAAGCTTTCTTT
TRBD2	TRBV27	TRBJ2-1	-	CASSLAGEPGKQFF	TGTGCCAGCAGTTTAGCGGGGGAGCCCGGGAAGCAGTTCTTC
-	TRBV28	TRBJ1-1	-	CASSFPGDITEAFF	TGTGCCAGCAGTTTCCCCGGGGATATCACTGAAGCTTTCTTT
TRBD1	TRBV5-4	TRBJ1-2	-	CASSLIQGVGYTF	TGTGCCAGCAGCTTGATTCAGGGGGTAGGCTACACCTTC
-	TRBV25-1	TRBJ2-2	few	CASSMTSRSSGELFF	TGTGCCAGCAGCATGACTAGTAGGTCGTCCGGGGAGCTGTTTTTT
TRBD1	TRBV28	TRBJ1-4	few	CASSPQGARTNEKLFF	TGTGCCAGCAGTCCCCAGGGGGCGCGCACTAATGAAAAACTGTTTTTT
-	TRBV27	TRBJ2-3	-	CANPRDTQYF	TGTGCCAACCCGCGAGATACGCAGTATTTT
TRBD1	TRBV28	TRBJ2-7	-	CASSLPLGQGEVHEQYF	TGTGCCAGCAGTTTACCCCTGGGACAGGGGGAGGTTCACGAGCAGTACTTC
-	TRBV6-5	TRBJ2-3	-	CASSYSGMSTDTQYF	TGTGCCAGCAGTTATTCAGGAATGAGCACAGATACGCAGTATTTT
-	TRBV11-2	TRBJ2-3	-	CASSLDRGADTQYF	TGTGCCAGCAGCTTAGACAGGGGCGCAGATACGCAGTATTTT
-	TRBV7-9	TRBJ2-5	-	CASQGRDETQYF	TGTGCCAGCCAGGGGAGGGATGAGACCCAGTACTTC
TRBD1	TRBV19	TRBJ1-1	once	CASSSDRVNTEAFF	TGTGCCAGTAGCTCCGACAGGGTGAACACTGAAGCTTTCTTT
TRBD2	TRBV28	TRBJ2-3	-	CASSGVSGLTSRDTQYF	TGTGCCAGCAGTGGGGTTAGCGGGCTCACTAGCAGAGATACGCAGTATTTT
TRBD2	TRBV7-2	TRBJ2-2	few	CASSSGGPNTGELFF	TGTGCCAGCAGCTCGGGGGGGCCGAACACCGGGGAGCTGTTTTTT
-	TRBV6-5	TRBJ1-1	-	CASSEQDTEAFF	TGTGCCAGCAGTGAACAGGACACTGAAGCTTTCTTT
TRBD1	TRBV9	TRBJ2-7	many	CASSVSTGAEQYF	TGTGCCAGCAGCGTGTCGACAGGGGCCGAGCAGTACTTC
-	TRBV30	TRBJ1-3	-	CAWDRRSGNTIYF	TGTGCCTGGGACAGGCGCTCTGGAAACACCATATATTTT
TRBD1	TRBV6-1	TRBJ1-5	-	CASSSDRWNQPQHF	TGTGCCAGCAGTTCGGACAGGTGGAATCAGCCCCAGCATTTT
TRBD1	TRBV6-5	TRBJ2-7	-	CASRPGTGSYEQYF	TGTGCCAGCAGACCCGGGACAGGGAGCTACGAGCAGTACTTC
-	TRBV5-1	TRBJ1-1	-	CASRLGSSGGAKAFF	TGCGCCAGCAGATTGGGGTCGTCGGGGGGCGCGAAAGCTTTCTTT
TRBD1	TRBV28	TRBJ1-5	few	CASSKTGASNQPQHF	TGTGCCAGCAGCAAGACAGGGGCTAGCAATCAGCCCCAGCATTTT
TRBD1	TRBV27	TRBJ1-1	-	CASSSGRQGRASF	TGTGCCAGCAGTTCCGGTCGACAGGGCCGGGCTTCCTTT
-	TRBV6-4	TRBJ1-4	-	CARRVPHPEKLFF	TGTGCCAGGAGGGTCCCCCACCCTGAAAAACTGTTTTTT
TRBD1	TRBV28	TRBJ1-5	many	CASSLAGTGLNQPQHF	TGTGCCAGCAGTTTAGCCGGGACAGGGCTCAATCAGCCCCAGCATTTT
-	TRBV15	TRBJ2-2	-	CATSRSFAGELFF	TGTGCCACCAGCAGGTCCTTCGCCGGGGAGCTGTTTTTT
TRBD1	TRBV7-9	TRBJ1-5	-	CASSLAGQGPNQPQHF	TGTGCCAGCAGCTTAGCAGGACAGGGCCCAAATCAGCCCCAGCATTTT
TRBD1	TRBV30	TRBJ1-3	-	CAWSGTGEGNTIYF	TGTGCCTGGAGTGGCACAGGGGAGGGAAACACCATATATTTT
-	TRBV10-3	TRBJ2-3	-	CAITDPGDTDTQYF	TGTGCCATAACAGACCCAGGGGACACAGATACGCAGTATTTT
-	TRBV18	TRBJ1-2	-	CASSLVRDTGTYGYTF	TGTGCCAGCTCACTAGTCCGGGACACCGGGACCTATGGCTACACCTTC
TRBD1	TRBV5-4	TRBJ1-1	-	CASRSGTGGWDTEAFF	TGTGCCAGCAGGTCCGGGACAGGGGGTTGGGACACTGAAGCTTTCTTT
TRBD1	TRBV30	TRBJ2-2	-	CAWSGQGAGTGELFF	TGTGCCTGGAGTGGACAGGGGGCGGGCACCGGGGAGCTGTTTTTT
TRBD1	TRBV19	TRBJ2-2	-	CASSLRGQGSGELFF	TGTGCCAGTAGCCTGCGGGGACAGGGGTCCGGGGAGCTGTTTTTT
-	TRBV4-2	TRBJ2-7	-	CASSQDLIRGFSSYEQYF	TGTGCCAGCAGCCAAGATTTAATTCGGGGGTTTAGCTCCTACGAGCAGTACTTC
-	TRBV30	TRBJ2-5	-	CAWSVGGLETQYF	TGTGCCTGGAGTGTCGGGGGGCTAGAGACCCAGTACTTC
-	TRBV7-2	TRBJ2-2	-	CASSLTGVVSGELFF	TGTGCCAGCAGCTTAACGGGGGTGGTTTCCGGGGAGCTGTTTTTT
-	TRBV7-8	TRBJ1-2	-	CASSLTGSYGYTF	TGTGCCAGCAGCTTAACAGGGAGCTATGGCTACACCTTC
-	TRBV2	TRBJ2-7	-	CASSENLGGGGSYEQYF	TGTGCCAGCAGTGAAAATTTAGGGGGCGGGGGGTCCTACGAGCAGTACTTC
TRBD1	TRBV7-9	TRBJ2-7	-	CASSSDRDGYEQYF	TGTGCCAGCAGTTCGGACAGGGATGGATACGAGCAGTACTTC
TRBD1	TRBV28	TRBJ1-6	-	CASSFSLTGVYNSPLHF	TGTGCCAGCAGTTTCAGTCTGACAGGGGTTTATAATTCACCCCTCCACTTT
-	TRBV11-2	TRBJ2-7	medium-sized	CASSLNPSGPGEQYF	TGTGCCAGCAGCTTAAATCCTTCTGGGCCCGGCGAGCAGTACTTC
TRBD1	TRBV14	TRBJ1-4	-	CASSRNRGGEKLFF	TGTGCCAGCAGCCGGAACAGGGGCGGTGAAAAACTGTTTTTT
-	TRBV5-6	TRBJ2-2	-	CASSYGTTGELFF	TGTGCCAGCAGCTACGGGACTACCGGGGAGCTGTTTTTT
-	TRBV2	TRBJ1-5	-	CASSFAGGGNDQPQHF	TGTGCCAGCAGTTTCGCGGGGGGAGGAAATGATCAGCCCCAGCATTTT
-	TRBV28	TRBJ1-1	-	CASTLATVNTEAFF	TGTGCCAGCACCCTAGCGACGGTGAACACTGAAGCTTTCTTT
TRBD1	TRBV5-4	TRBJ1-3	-	CASSPRQGPNSGNTIYF	TGTGCCAGCAGCCCTAGACAGGGTCCAAACTCTGGAAACACCATATATTTT
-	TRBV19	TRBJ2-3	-	CASNRAGHTDTQYF	TGTGCCAGTAATAGGGCGGGGCACACAGATACGCAGTATTTT
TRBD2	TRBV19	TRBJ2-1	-	CASSDMRGWDSYNEQFF	TGTGCCAGTAGCGATATGCGGGGGTGGGATTCCTACAATGAGCAGTTCTTC